The clone carrying this T cell receptor beta chain turned up a few times. The antigen remains unidentified. Three rounds of nested PCR, following a modified ARM-PCR protocol, produced the TCRbeta library. TCRdb re-called the multiplex PCR reads with MiXCR, one entry per CDR3 protein. The sample contains under 250,000 distinct CDR3 sequences, 71% of which appear only once. No cell sorting was done before RNA was extracted from the tissue. This entry comes from a study of tumor and adjacent non-tumor tissue in lung cancer. Study results and caveats: In normal lung, the top 100 clones were significantly more dominant than in tumor.

Germline CDR1 and CDR2: DFQATT and SNEGSKA (reference sequence). V lost 0 bases to trimming and J lost 5 bases; unmatched junction nucleotides: 9. The CDR3 spans 15 residues. The rearrangement uses TRBV20-1 and TRBJ1-1, with 7 bases lining up with TRBD1. This receptor was obtained from a man in his fifties or sixties with non-small cell lung cancer. The sample consisted of lung tumor tissue. CDR3 amino acids: CSARDQGGPGTEAFF. The CDR3 DNA reads TGCAGTGCTAGAGATCAGGGGGGGCCGGGTACTGAAGCTTTCTTT.